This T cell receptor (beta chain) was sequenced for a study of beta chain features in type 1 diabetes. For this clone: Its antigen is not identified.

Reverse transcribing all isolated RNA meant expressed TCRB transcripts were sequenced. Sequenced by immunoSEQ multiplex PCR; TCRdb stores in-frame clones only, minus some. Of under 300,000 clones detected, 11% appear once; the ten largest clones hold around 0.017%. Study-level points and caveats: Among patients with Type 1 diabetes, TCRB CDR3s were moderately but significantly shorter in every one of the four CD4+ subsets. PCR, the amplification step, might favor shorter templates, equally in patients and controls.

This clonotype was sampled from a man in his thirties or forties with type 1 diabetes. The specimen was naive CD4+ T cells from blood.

CDR3 sequence: CASSGGKRGHQPQHF. Here the CDR3 DNA reads TGTGCCAGCAGTGGGGGAAAGAGGGGGCATCAGCCCCAGCATTTT. V gene TRBV28 combines with J gene TRBJ1-5; 7 bases match TRBD1. The CDR3 is 15 amino acids. V dropped 5 bases and J dropped 5; count of bases not matched to a gene: 9. Germline CDR1 is MDHEN and CDR2 is SYDVKM.